These 24 T cell receptor beta chains came from one sample sequenced in a study of cytomegalovirus exposure and HLA in healthy donors. 13 Jbeta primers and 60 Vbeta primers were used for the PCR. The data were produced by immunoSEQ multiplex PCR, yet TCRdb's version contains in-frame clones alone and is incomplete. The sample yields tens of thousands of clones, 55% to 65% seen once. The sequencing sample was made of PBMCs. Source of these receptors: a human donor in good health.

This chain connects TRBV19 to TRBJ2-7; 11 nucleotides agree with TRBD1. V shed 3 bases and J 2 bases; nucleotides not matched to a gene: 3. Germline CDR1 is LNHDA and CDR2 is SQIVND (reference sequence). The CDR3 has 15 residues. CDR3 region: CASSIGQGATYEQYF. CDR3 sequence (DNA): TGTGCCAGTAGTATCGGACAGGGGGCGACCTACGAGCAGTACTTC.

The chain recombines TRBV19 with TRBJ1-5; D perhaps matches TRBD1 (5 bases). The CDR3 extends over 14 amino acids. CDR1 LNHDA and CDR2 SQIVND come from the germline V gene (reference sequence). V was pared by 7 bases and J by 3 bases, with 13 bases between. This CDR3 is CASTETGLNQPQHF. The CDR3 DNA reads TGTGCCAGTACTGAAACAGGCCTCAATCAGCCCCAGCATTTT.

The gene calls are TRBV6-5 and TRBJ1-5; TRBD1 agrees at 8 bases. The CDR3 totals 14 residues. Germline V gene data show CDR1 as MNHEY and CDR2 as SVGAGI. Losses at the gene ends were 6 bases for V and 6 bases for J; bases not matched to a gene: 7. CDR3 residues: CASRGAGGRQPQHF. CDR3 nucleotides: TGTGCCAGCAGGGGAGCAGGGGGCCGTCAGCCCCAGCATTTT.

J is TRBJ1-2 and V is TRBV6-1, with a tentative D call TRBD1 (5 bases). CDR1 is MNHNS and CDR2 is SASEGT in the germline V gene. Trimming left V 3 bases short and J 6 bases short, with 8 bases between. This CDR3 is 12 amino acids long. DNA of the CDR3: TGTGCCAGCAGTGACAGGGCAAATGGCTACACCTTC. Protein: CASSDRANGYTF.

V and J are TRBV11-3 and TRBJ2-7; D possibly corresponds to TRBD1 (5 bases). The germline gives CDR1 SGHNT, CDR2 YENEEA. Between the trimmed V and J ends, which lost 2 bases and 2 bases, there was a span of 13 bases. The CDR3 covers 15 residues. CDR3 region: CASSLSWAGTYEQYF. The DNA for the CDR3 is TGTGCCAGCAGCTTATCTTGGGCAGGGACCTACGAGCAGTACTTC.

For this clone: A much larger clone is a single base away; this may be a read error. The rearrangement links TRBV5-6 to TRBJ2-7; D call uncertain. There are 13 residues in the CDR3. The V and J ends lost 0 bases and 2 bases respectively, with 6 bases between them. Germline CDR1 is SGHDT and CDR2 is YYEEEE. CDR3 residues: CASSLASPYEQYF. The CDR3 DNA follows: TGTGCCAGCAGCTTGGCCAGTCCCTACGAGCAGTACTTC.

The chain combines TRBV2 with TRBJ2-3, with 8 bases fitting TRBD1. The CDR3 is 15 residues long. The junction had 6 bases not matched to a gene; V was cut back by 7 bases and J by 0 bases. Germline-derived CDR1 and CDR2 are SNHLY and FYNNEI. This chain's CDR3 is CASIPRTGSTDTQYF. The DNA of the CDR3 is TGTGCCAGCATTCCTCGGACAGGGAGCACAGATACGCAGTATTTT.

The chain is built from TRBV7-6 and TRBJ1-2, with TRBD1 matching over 8 bases. J gave up 7 bases and V 5 bases, and 9 bases lay outside the gene matches. Germline assignment: CDR1 SGHVS and CDR2 FNYEAQ. The CDR3 extends over 14 amino acids. CDR3 coding DNA: TGTGCCAGCAGCGTAGACAGGGGAGGAGGTGGCTACACCTTC. Its protein is CASSVDRGGGGYTF.

This chain connects TRBV5-1 to TRBJ1-1; 7 bases align to TRBD1. The CDR3 covers 15 residues. CDR1 SGHRS and CDR2 YFSETQ come from the germline V gene. The V gene end was trimmed by 0 bases and the J gene end by 3 bases; junction bases not matched to a gene: 5. CDR3 region: CASSLEYQGDTEAFF. The CDR3 region has the DNA TGCGCCAGCAGCTTGGAGTATCAGGGGGACACTGAAGCTTTCTTT. The complete variable domain, with remaining parts taken from reference TRBV5-1 and TRBJ1-1, reads KAGVTQTPRYLIKTRGQQVTLSCSPISGHRSVSWYQQTPGQGLQFLFEYFSETQRNKGNFPGRFSGRQFSNSRSEMNVSTLELGDSALYLCASSLEYQGDTEAFFGQGTRLTVV.

The CDR3 protein is CASSLDRSSYNSPLHF. CDR3 in DNA: TGCGCCAGCAGCTTGGACCGTAGCTCCTATAATTCACCCCTCCACTTT. The chain is built from TRBV5-1 and TRBJ1-6; D uncertain. Per the germline V gene, CDR1 is SGHRS and CDR2 is YFSETQ. The CDR3 consists of 16 residues. Trimming shortened V by 0 bases and J by 0 bases, and 7 bases separated the two germline ends.

This clone was counted only a few times. The J gene is TRBJ2-3, the V gene TRBV29-1; D unclear. The CDR3 is 14 residues long. Germline V lookup: CDR1 SQVTM, CDR2 ANQGSEA. The V end lost 1 base, the J end lost 3 bases, and 11 bases lay between the germline ends. CDR3 residues: CSVEGPLQTDTQYF. As DNA, the CDR3 is TGCAGCGTTGAAGGTCCCTTGCAGACAGATACGCAGTATTTT.

V is TRBV7-9 and J is TRBJ1-2; D may be TRBD1 (6 bases). Germline V gives CDR1 SEHNR, CDR2 FQNEAQ (reference sequence). CDR3 length equals 14 residues. V lost 8 bases, J lost 3 bases, and 16 bases lay in between. CDR3 protein: CASARDTIYYGYTF. In nucleotides, the CDR3 is TGTGCCAGCGCTCGGGACACCATCTACTATGGCTACACCTTC.

The genes are TRBV7-2 and TRBJ2-5; possible D gene TRBD2, 6 bases. This CDR3 region has 15 residues. The germline CDR1 and CDR2 sequences are SGHTA and FQGNSA. The V gene lost 1 base and the J gene lost 0 bases, with 9 bases spanning the gap. As DNA, the CDR3 is TGTGCCAGCAGCTTAGACAGGAGGGACCAAGAGACCCAGTACTTC. Translating gives CASSLDRRDQETQYF. The full variable domain, in which reference TRBV7-2 and TRBJ2-5 provide the parts outside the CDR3, is GAGVSQSPSNKVTEKGKDVELRCDPISGHTALYWYRQSLGQGLEFLIYFQGNSAPDKSGLPSDRFSAERTGGSVSTLTIQRTQQEDSAVYLCASSLDRRDQETQYFGPGTRLLVL.

The gene calls are TRBV9 and TRBJ1-1; weak D call: TRBD1 (5 bases). The ends were cut back, 4 bases at V and 6 bases at J, with 19 bases in the middle. The CDR3 loop spans 15 amino acids. From germline, CDR1 is SGDLS and CDR2 YYNGEE. The CDR3 DNA reads as TGTGCCAGCAGCATGTTTCTCACGACGGGGGCTGAAGCTTTCTTT. It yields the protein CASSMFLTTGAEAFF.

This clone has a handful of counts. The V gene is TRBV5-4, the J gene TRBJ2-7, with D possibly matching TRBD1 (6 bases). Trimming removed 4 bases at V and 5 bases at J, with 13 bases between. The length of the CDR3 is 13 residues. The germline V gene has CDR1 SGHNT and CDR2 YYREEE (reference sequence). Written as DNA, the CDR3 is TGTGCCAGCAGCCAGGGGACCCGAAACGAGCAGTACTTC. Residues: CASSQGTRNEQYF.

This chain connects TRBV7-9 to TRBJ2-2; TRBD1 matches 7 bases. The CDR3 is made up of 15 amino acids. V trimming: 5 bases; J trimming: 1 base; junction bases outside the gene matches: 4. Per germline, CDR1 SEHNR and CDR2 FQNEAQ (reference sequence). The CDR3 spells CASSPWTGNTGELFF. CDR3 nucleotide sequence: TGTGCCAGCAGCCCTTGGACAGGGAACACCGGGGAGCTGTTTTTT. Full variable domain (outside the CDR3, taken from reference TRBV7-9 and TRBJ2-2): DTGVSQNPRHKITKRGQNVTFRCDPISEHNRLYWYRQTLGQGPEFLTYFQNEAQLEKSRLLSDRFSAERPKGSFSTLEIQRTEQGDSAMYLCASSPWTGNTGELFFGEGSRLTVL.

CDR3 nucleotide sequence: TGTGCCTGGGGGACGTCAGGGGTGGCTGGCTACACCTTC. Protein: CAWGTSGVAGYTF. The chain uses TRBV30 and TRBJ1-2, with a tentative D call TRBD1 (6 bases). The CDR3 runs to 13 residues. V dropped 5 bases and J dropped 7 bases, with 17 bases sitting between them. CDR1 is GTSNPN and CDR2 is SVGIG in the germline V gene (reference sequence). Supplemented by reference TRBV30 and TRBJ1-2, the full variable domain reads SQTIHQWPATLVQPVGSPLSLECTVEGTSNPNLYWYRQAAGRGLQLLFYSVGIGQISSEVPQNLSASRPQDRQFILSSKKLLLSDSGFYLCAWGTSGVAGYTFGSGTRLTVV.

The chain is built from TRBV7-2 and TRBJ2-5; D call uncertain. Trimming stripped 1 base from V and 5 bases from J, with 5 bases between. The CDR3 is 12 amino acids. Germline CDR1 is SGHTA and CDR2 is FQGNSA. The CDR3 here is CASSLVAETQYF. The CDR3 DNA follows: TGTGCCAGCAGCTTAGTCGCGGAGACCCAGTACTTC.

V gene TRBV7-2 combines with J gene TRBJ1-4; D is uncertain. This CDR3 contains 15 residues. The V and J ends lost 3 bases and 5 bases respectively, with 13 bases between them. The germline V gene has CDR1 SGHTA and CDR2 FQGNSA. In DNA form, the CDR3 reads TGTGCCAGCAGCTTCGGGATGGGTTTGAATGAAAAACTGTTTTTT. It encodes CASSFGMGLNEKLFF.

J is TRBJ1-2 and V is TRBV4-3, with no clear D. The germline V gene has CDR1 LGHNA and CDR2 YSLEER. V lost 0 bases and J 0 bases, leaving 17 bases between the germline ends. The CDR3 is made up of 18 amino acids. CDR3 in amino acids: CASSQDLAASSANYGYTF. CDR3 DNA: TGCGCCAGCAGCCAAGATCTGGCGGCCAGCTCAGCTAACTATGGCTACACCTTC.

V gene TRBV5-6 combines with J gene TRBJ1-2, with 8 bases fitting TRBD1. In germline, CDR1 is SGHDT, CDR2 YYEEEE. V gave up 3 bases and J gave up 4 bases; unmatched junction bases: 11. The length of the CDR3 is 16 residues. CDR3: CASSSIQGAWLYGYTF. The CDR3 region has the DNA TGTGCCAGCAGCTCTATTCAGGGGGCCTGGCTCTATGGCTACACCTTC.

This chain connects TRBV7-3 to TRBJ1-1; D possibly corresponds to TRBD1 (6 bases). This CDR3 comprises 15 residues. Germline assignment: CDR1 SGHTA and CDR2 FQGTGA. V was pared by 5 bases and J by 0 bases, with 13 bases between. The CDR3 loop reads CASSLGTSMNTEAFF. As DNA, the CDR3 is TGTGCCAGCAGCCTAGGGACATCGATGAACACTGAAGCTTTCTTT.

The chain is built from TRBV7-3 and TRBJ2-3, with TRBD1 identical over 9 bases. CDR1 is SGHTA and CDR2 is FQGTGA in the germline V gene. J lost 7 bases, V lost 4 bases, and 12 bases had no gene match. This CDR3 comprises 16 residues. Written as DNA, the CDR3 is TGTGCCAGCAGCTCACGCGGGACAGGGTTTTCAAATACGCAGTATTTT. Protein: CASSSRGTGFSNTQYF.

The genes are TRBV5-4 and TRBJ2-5, with 8 bases aligning to TRBD1. V trimming: 4 bases; J trimming: 5 bases; junction bases outside the gene matches: 10. The CDR3 sequence is 15 residues long. CDR1 is SGHNT, CDR2 YYREEE, per germline (reference sequence). The CDR3 sequence is CASSRKTGGGETQYF. The CDR3 nucleotides are TGTGCCAGCAGCCGCAAAACAGGGGGTGGGGAGACCCAGTACTTC. Variable domain in full (rest from reference TRBV5-4 and TRBJ2-5): ETGVTQSPTHLIKTRGQQVTLRCSSQSGHNTVSWYQQALGQGPQFIFQYYREEENGRGNFPPRFSGLQFPNYSSELNVNALELDDSALYLCASSRKTGGGETQYFGPGTRLLVL.